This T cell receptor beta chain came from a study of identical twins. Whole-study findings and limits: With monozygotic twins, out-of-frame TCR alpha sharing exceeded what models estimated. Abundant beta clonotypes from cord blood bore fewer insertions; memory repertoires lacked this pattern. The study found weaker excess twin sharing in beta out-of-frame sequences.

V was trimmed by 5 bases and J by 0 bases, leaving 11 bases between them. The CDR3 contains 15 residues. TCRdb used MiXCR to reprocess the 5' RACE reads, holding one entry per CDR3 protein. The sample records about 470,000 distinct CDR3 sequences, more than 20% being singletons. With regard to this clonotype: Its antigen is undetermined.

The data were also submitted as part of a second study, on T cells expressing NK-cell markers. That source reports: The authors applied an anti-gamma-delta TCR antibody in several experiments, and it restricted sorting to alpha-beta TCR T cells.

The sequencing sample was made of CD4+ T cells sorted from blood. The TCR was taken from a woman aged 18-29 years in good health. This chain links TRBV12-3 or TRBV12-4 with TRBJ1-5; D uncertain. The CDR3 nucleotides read TGTGCCAGCAGTCCGGGCCCTTATAGCAATCAGCCCCAGCATTTT. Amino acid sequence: CASSPGPYSNQPQHF.